This entry features one TCR beta chain sequence. The data belong to a study of blood T cell repertoires in COVID-19. Study information: The origin of the acute and convalescent COVID-19 samples was the United States, Italy and Spain. Sources were T cells, B-cell-depleted T cells, or PBMCs; the material itself was cDNA or gDNA.

Sequencing used immunoSEQ multiplex PCR; TCRdb keeps in-frame clones, though not all of them. The sample holds around 63,000 clones, more than 60% seen once. CDR1 and CDR2 from the germline V gene are MDHEN and SYDVKM. Trimming cost V 6 bases and J 5 bases, with 22 bases left between them. The CDR3 runs to 17 residues. The sequencing input was peripheral blood. The TCR was taken from a woman between 65 and 79 years old with acute or convalescent COVID-19. The chain carries TRBV28 and TRBJ2-2; D is perhaps TRBD2 (7 bases). The CDR3 DNA reads TGTGCCAGCAGCCCGCGCGGGGTGGCGGGGGCGACCGGGGAGCTGTTTTTT. Protein: CASSPRGVAGATGELFF.